This TCR beta chain was retrieved from a study of blood T cell repertoires in COVID-19. This clone has a handful of counts. The table came from immunoSEQ multiplex PCR; TCRdb's copy has only in-frame clones and leaves some out. The sample lists approximately 220,000 clones, 80% to 90% occurring once. V lost 3 bases and J lost 2, with 8 bases in between. This CDR3 contains 14 residues. Per germline, CDR1 MNHEY and CDR2 SMNVEV (reference sequence). The TCR was taken from a man between 45 and 60 years old with acute or convalescent COVID-19. The sequenced sample consisted of peripheral blood. The chain recombines TRBV27 with TRBJ2-1; D is possibly TRBD2 (6 bases). The DNA of the CDR3 is TGTGCCAGCAGTTTCCGGGGGACCTACAATGAGCAGTTCTTC. As protein: CASSFRGTYNEQFF.